This is a list of T cell receptor beta chains from one sample in a study of CD8 T cells in ankylosing spondylitis. TCRdb reprocessed the 5' RACE reads with MiXCR, giving one entry per CDR3 protein. The sample has some 130,000 distinct CDR3 sequences; roughly an eighth are singletons. Input material: blood, either unsorted or a sorted T cell fraction (not recorded which). The receptors here all came from a female donor with ankylosing spondylitis or in good health (not recorded which). CDR3s include the opening cysteine and the closing phenylalanine or tryptophan. Each record gives: V gene, clone size, D gene, J gene, CDR3 protein, CDR3 DNA. A D gene is named only where the DNA matches it firmly. Rows may omit the clone size; those that give it use once, few, many or a size class.

TRBV12-3/TRBV12-4	few	NA	TRBJ1-3	CASTVRVGNTIYF	TGTGCCAGCACGGTGAGGGTTGGAAACACCATATATTTT
TRBV5-1	many	NA	TRBJ2-5	CASSLYRETQYF	TGCGCCAGCAGCTTGTACCGGGAGACCCAGTACTTC
TRBV7-9	few	TRBD2	TRBJ2-5	CASSVSGRARETQYF	TGTGCCAGCAGCGTTAGCGGGAGGGCAAGAGAGACCCAGTACTTC
TRBV5-1	many	TRBD1	TRBJ1-1	CASSLTARQGVNTEAFF	TGCGCCAGCAGCTTGACTGCACGACAGGGTGTGAACACTGAAGCTTTCTTT
TRBV15	few	TRBD2	TRBJ2-7	CATSSGVAGGYEQYF	TGTGCCACCAGCAGCGGGGTAGCGGGAGGATACGAGCAGTACTTC
TRBV12-3/TRBV12-4	NA	TRBD1	TRBJ2-3	CASSRQTGPDTQYF	TGTGCCAGCAGTCGCCAGACAGGGCCCGATACGCAGTATTTT
TRBV5-1	many	NA	TRBJ2-7	CASSPHSIAAYEQYF	TGCGCCAGCAGCCCCCATTCAATCGCGGCCTACGAGCAGTACTTC
TRBV7-8	many	NA	TRBJ1-1	CASKNQGWTEAFF	TGTGCCAGCAAAAATCAGGGTTGGACTGAAGCTTTCTTT
TRBV28	many	NA	TRBJ1-2	CASSPGQNYGYTF	TGTGCCAGCAGTCCGGGGCAAAACTATGGCTACACCTTC
TRBV25-1	NA	NA	TRBJ1-6	CASRPRAASPLHF	TGTGCCAGCCGGCCCAGGGCGGCTTCACCCCTCCACTTT
TRBV14	many	NA	TRBJ2-7	CASGAGHEQYF	TGTGCCAGCGGGGCCGGCCACGAGCAGTACTTC
TRBV12-3/TRBV12-4	NA	NA	TRBJ2-7	CASNNRPYEQYF	TGTGCCAGCAATAACAGACCCTACGAGCAGTACTTC
TRBV5-1	NA	NA	TRBJ2-1	CASSGGTAHYEQFF	TGCGCCAGCAGCGGAGGGACAGCACATTATGAGCAGTTCTTC
TRBV6-1	many	NA	TRBJ1-1	CATFRGWANTEAFF	TGTGCCACCTTCAGGGGCTGGGCGAACACTGAAGCTTTCTTT
TRBV12-3/TRBV12-4	few	TRBD2	TRBJ2-7	CASRTGTSGISEQYF	TGTGCCAGCAGAACCGGGACTAGCGGGATTTCCGAGCAGTACTTC
TRBV2	many	NA	TRBJ2-3	CASRADTDTQYF	TGTGCCAGCCGGGCCGACACAGATACGCAGTATTTT
TRBV28	many	TRBD1	TRBJ2-1	CASSLWGGQGFSNEQFF	TGTGCCAGCAGTTTATGGGGAGGACAGGGGTTTTCCAATGAGCAGTTCTTC
TRBV10-3	many	NA	TRBJ1-6	CAISESSSGLAPLHF	TGTGCCATCAGTGAGTCGTCATCGGGGCTGGCACCCCTCCACTTT